A single sample gave rise to the 23 T cell receptor beta chains below, sequenced in a study of type 1 regulatory T cells. Study results and caveats: Compared with non-type 1 regulatory T cells, type 1 regulatory T cells showed a more restricted TCR repertoire.

TCRdb called the reads again in MiXCR, with one record for every CDR3 protein. The table has 60,000 to 75,000 distinct CDR3 sequences, less than 25% seen once; the top ten hold 8.3%. Their antigens are not known. The sequencing sample was made of cultured type 1 regulatory T (Tr1) cells, either the whole culture or a sorted fraction (not recorded which). The receptors come from a human donor in good health.

This clonotype occurred many times. The chain is built from TRBV18 and TRBJ1-1; D not resolved. The V gene lost 4 bases and the J gene lost 2 bases, with 8 bases spanning the gap. This CDR3 has 13 amino acids. Germline CDR1 KGHSH, CDR2 LQKENI. The CDR3 sequence is CASSLNRNTEAFF. CDR3 sequence (DNA): TGTGCCAGCTCACTGAACAGAAACACTGAAGCTTTCTTT.

The V and J genes are TRBV12-3 or TRBV12-4 and TRBJ2-7; 14 positions match TRBD2. Trimming cost V 3 bases and J 4 bases; bases outside gene matches: 14. This CDR3 has 19 amino acids. The CDR3, as DNA: TGTGCCAGCAGTTTCGTGGGACTAGCGGGAGATGGGTATTCGTACGAGCAGTACTTC. Translation: CASSFVGLAGDGYSYEQYF.

The rearrangement links TRBV12-3 or TRBV12-4 to TRBJ2-1; TRBD2 aligns across 11 bases. V dropped 5 bases and J dropped 8; count of bases not matched to a gene: 8. This CDR3 has 15 amino acids. This CDR3 is CASSPTSGTPDEQFF. The CDR3, as DNA: TGTGCCAGCAGTCCGACTAGCGGGACTCCCGATGAGCAGTTCTTC.

This clonotype showed up many times. This sequence joins TRBV5-1 and TRBJ2-1, with 7 bases that match TRBD1. V shed 4 bases, J shed 10 bases, and the junction held 8 bases outside the gene matches. CDR3 length: 13 residues. CDR1 is SGHRS, CDR2 YFSETQ, per germline. CDR3 coding DNA: TGCGCCAGCAGCATCGACAGGGCAAGGGAGCAGTTCTTC. Translating gives CASSIDRAREQFF.

Points on this clonotype: One end of the junction fails to match germline, which may point to a read error. V gene TRBV6-2 or TRBV6-3 combines with J gene TRBJ2-7, with 7 bases that match TRBD2. The CDR3 is 17 amino acids. Germline V gene lookup returns CDR1 MNHEY and CDR2 SVGEGT. For the CDR3, the DNA is TGTGCCAGAAGTTACTCGGACCACGGACTAGTCTCCTACGAGCAGTACTTC. This codes for CARSYSDHGLVSYEQYF.

The rearrangement joins TRBV5-1 to TRBJ1-5; D possibly corresponds to TRBD1 (5 bases). Germline CDR1 reads SGHRS; CDR2 reads YFSETQ. The CDR3 contains 16 residues. V lost 5 bases and J lost 10, with 25 bases in between. CDR3 DNA sequence: TGCGCCAGCAGGTCGGGGGGAAGAAGCTATAATTCACCCCAGCATTTT. This codes for CASRSGGRSYNSPQHF.

The chain has TRBV27 and TRBJ2-3; 12 positions agree with TRBD1. The V gene's germline CDR1 is MNHEY and CDR2 SMNVEV (reference sequence). The CDR3 consists of 16 residues. The J segment lost 7 bases and the V segment lost 6 bases, leaving 11 bases of the junction unmatched. CDR3 protein: CASRTAGTGGRHTQYF. The CDR3 DNA follows: TGTGCCAGCAGGACGGCCGGGACAGGGGGCAGACATACGCAGTATTTT.

This clonotype was detected a few times. The V call is TRBV2, the J call TRBJ2-3; D unclear. Between the trimmed V and J ends, which lost 0 bases and 7 bases, there was a span of 11 bases. The CDR3 has 14 residues. Germline loops: CDR1 SNHLY, CDR2 FYNNEI. The CDR3 here is CASSEAGSAHTQYF. Written as DNA, the CDR3 is TGTGCCAGCAGTGAAGCCGGCAGCGCGCATACGCAGTATTTT. The whole variable domain, filled in from reference TRBV2 and TRBJ2-3, reads EPEVTQTPSHQVTQMGQEVILRCVPISNHLYFYWYRQILGQKVEFLVSFYNNEISEKSEIFDDQFSVERPDGSNFTLKIRSTKLEDSAMYFCASSEAGSAHTQYFGPGTRLTVL.

The chain couples TRBV28 to TRBJ1-2; the D gene is possibly TRBD1 (6 bases). Germline CDR1 reads MDHEN; CDR2 reads SYDVKM. The V gene lost 7 bases and the J gene lost 1 base, with 7 bases spanning the gap. The CDR3 is 12 amino acids. Here the CDR3 DNA reads TGTGCCAGCATAGGGGGTAACTATGGCTACACCTTC. Translated: CASIGGNYGYTF.

This clonotype was seen a few times. One end of the junction is discordant with germline, which a read error may explain. The CDR3 DNA is TGTGCCAGCTCACCGGAGACAGGGAGGCGATCCTTC. Residues: CASSPETGRRSF. The chain has TRBV18 and TRBJ2-7; weak D call: TRBD1 (7 bases). CDR1 and CDR2 from the germline V gene are KGHSH and LQKENI. The CDR3 extends over 12 amino acids.

This clonotype was counted a few times. The chain combines TRBV27 with TRBJ2-5; 7 bases fit TRBD2. Germline CDR1 MNHEY, CDR2 SMNVEV (reference sequence). Losses at the gene ends were 5 bases for V and 0 bases for J; bases not matched to a gene: 3. This CDR3 has 14 amino acids. As DNA, the CDR3 is TGTGCCAGCAGTAGGGACTACAACCAAGAGACCCAGTACTTC. This sequence encodes CASSRDYNQETQYF.

This clonotype has only a few counts. The gene calls are TRBV10-3 and TRBJ2-7; 9 bases are shared with TRBD1. Germline V gives CDR1 ENHRY, CDR2 SYGVKD. The CDR3 length is 13 residues. V was clipped by 6 bases and J by 5 bases; unmatched bases: 5. The CDR3, as DNA: TGTGCCATCAGGAGGACAGGGGACCACGAGCAGTACTTC. Translation: CAIRRTGDHEQYF.

This clonotype has just one count. V usage is TRBV19 and J usage is TRBJ2-1; 8 bases fit TRBD1. Germline V lookup: CDR1 LNHDA, CDR2 SQIVND (reference sequence). There are 18 residues in the CDR3. V gave up 9 bases and J gave up 3 bases; unmatched junction bases: 19. The CDR3 DNA reads TGTGCCAGCAGCCCTATAAACCCGAGACAGGGGCGCTACAATGAGCAGTTCTTC. Its translation: CASSPINPRQGRYNEQFF.

Note on this clonotype: At one of its ends the junction is not consistent with the germline gene, which may arise from a read error. The rearrangement joins TRBV5-1 to TRBJ1-1; possible D gene TRBD1, 5 bases. The CDR3 spans 15 residues. Germline V gives CDR1 SGHRS, CDR2 YFSETQ. CDR3 DNA sequence: TGCACCAGCAGCGATAATGGGGGGTTATCCACTGAAGCTTTCTTT. Protein product: CTSSDNGGLSTEAFF.

This rearrangement joins TRBV20-1 to TRBJ1-5, with 8 bases matching TRBD1. Losses at the gene ends were 3 bases for V and 3 bases for J; bases not matched to a gene: 10. CDR1 and CDR2 from the germline V gene are DFQATT and SNEGSKA (reference sequence). There are 16 residues in the CDR3. CDR3 amino acids: CSASVGQGLVNQPQHF. The CDR3 DNA follows: TGCAGTGCTAGTGTCGGACAGGGATTGGTCAATCAGCCCCAGCATTTT.

This clonotype showed up many times. The germline gene is not matched at one end of the junction; a read error may be the cause. The chain uses TRBV5-1 and TRBJ2-5, with D tentatively TRBD2 (6 bases). Germline CDR1 SGHRS, CDR2 YFSETQ. The CDR3 is made up of 12 amino acids. CDR3 in DNA: TGTGCCAGCAGCTTGGCGGGGGAGACCCAGTACTTC. Translated: CASSLAGETQYF.

This clonotype was detected only a few times. CDR3 nucleotides: TGTGCCACCTCCCGGGACAATGCCTACAATGAGCAGTTCTTC. It yields the protein CATSRDNAYNEQFF. The chain employs TRBV10-3 and TRBJ2-1; possible D gene TRBD1, 6 bases. The CDR3 runs to 14 residues. V lost 10 bases and J 2 bases, leaving 15 bases between the germline ends. Germline CDR1 reads ENHRY; CDR2 reads SYGVKD.

The chain couples TRBV19 to TRBJ1-2; D possibly corresponds to TRBD1 (5 bases). V was pared by 3 bases and J by 8 bases, with 16 bases between. The CDR3 runs 14 residues. Germline values: CDR1 LNHDA, CDR2 SQIVND (reference sequence). The CDR3 nucleotides are TGTGCCAGTAGTATTCAGACAGCTTCTTCGGGCTACACCTTC. Its translation is CASSIQTASSGYTF.

In its sample, this clonotype was seen a few times. V usage is TRBV7-8 and J usage is TRBJ2-1; possibly TRBD2 for D (7 bases). Germline assignment: CDR1 SGHVS and CDR2 FQNEAQ. Trimming shortened V by 5 bases and J by 7 bases, and 15 bases separated the two germline ends. This CDR3 has 14 amino acids. The CDR3 sequence: CASSPRGLGNEQFF. CDR3 coding DNA: TGTGCCAGCAGCCCGCGGGGGCTGGGGAATGAGCAGTTCTTC.

In this sample, this clonotype turned up a few times. The rearrangement links TRBV5-1 to TRBJ2-3; D may be TRBD1 (5 bases). The CDR3 length is 15 residues. CDR1 is SGHRS and CDR2 is YFSETQ in the germline V gene. Trimming shortened V by 4 bases and J by 3 bases, and 15 bases separated the two germline ends. CDR3 in amino acids: CASSLWGLETDTQYF. In DNA, the CDR3 is TGCGCCAGCAGCCTTTGGGGCCTAGAAACAGATACGCAGTATTTT.

This clonotype was counted ten times or more. The V gene is TRBV29-1, the J gene TRBJ2-6; unclear D gene. The CDR3 is 12 residues long. Between the trimmed V and J ends, which lost 5 bases and 3 bases, there was a span of 5 bases. Per germline, CDR1 SQVTM and CDR2 ANQGSEA. The CDR3 DNA reads TGCAGCGTTACGCTTGGGGCCAACGTCCTGACTTTC. It specifies CSVTLGANVLTF.

This clonotype was observed a handful of times. The V call is TRBV7-2, the J call TRBJ2-7, with a weak D call TRBD2 (6 bases). This CDR3 contains 13 residues. V lost 4 bases and J lost 5, with 12 bases in between. Germline lookup yields CDR1 SGHTA and CDR2 FQGNSA. In DNA form, the CDR3 reads TGTGCCAGCAGCTCGCCCACTAGCCACGAGCAGTACTTC. Protein sequence: CASSSPTSHEQYF.

There are many counts of this clonotype. Compared with germline, one end of the junction differs, possibly owing to a read error. This chain uses TRBV5-1 with TRBJ2-7; the D is unclear. The CDR3 covers 11 residues. CDR1 SGHRS and CDR2 YFSETQ come from the germline V gene. DNA for the CDR3: TGTGCCAGCAGTTTAGGATACGAGCAGTACTTC. It is translated as CASSLGYEQYF.